Listed below are T cell receptor beta chains from one sample, sequenced in a study of T cell responses to AZD1222 COVID-19 vaccine. Profiling relied on immunoSEQ multiplex PCR, and the TCRdb table lists in-frame clones only, not all of them. The table shows roughly 150,000 clones, with 90% occurring only once. This specimen consisted of peripheral blood, obtained on day 0 of AZD1222 vaccination. Every receptor here comes from an adult in good health. The CDR3 runs from the conserved cysteine through the conserved F or W. A D gene is named only where the DNA matches it firmly. The listing skips clone size in some rows; elsewhere it reads once, few, many or a size class.

cdr3_aa: CASSQGAVGTEKNTEAFF
cdr3_nt: TGTGCCAGCAGCCAAGGGGCCGTTGGGACGGAAAAGAACACTGAAGCTTTCTTT
clone_size: NA
v_call: TRBV27
d_call: NA
j_call: TRBJ1-1

cdr3_aa: CASSARDRVLAGTFEYSSYNEQFF
cdr3_nt: TGTGCCAGCTCAGCCCGGGACAGGGTCCTAGCGGGGACTTTTGAATATAGCTCCTACAATGAGCAGTTCTTC
clone_size: NA
v_call: TRBV18
d_call: NA
j_call: TRBJ2-1

cdr3_aa: CASRYSPWRDTEAFF
cdr3_nt: TGTGCCAGTCGCTATAGCCCCTGGAGGGACACTGAAGCTTTCTTT
clone_size: NA
v_call: TRBV28
d_call: NA
j_call: TRBJ1-1

cdr3_aa: CASSLTPSTGALYNEQFF
cdr3_nt: TGTGCCAGCAGCTTAACCCCGTCGACAGGGGCCCTCTACAATGAGCAGTTCTTC
clone_size: NA
v_call: TRBV5-8
d_call: TRBD1
j_call: TRBJ2-1

cdr3_aa: CASSYERGSYEQYF
cdr3_nt: TGTGCCAGCAGTTACGAGCGGGGGTCCTACGAGCAGTACTTC
clone_size: once
v_call: TRBV6-2/TRBV6-3
d_call: TRBD2
j_call: TRBJ2-7

cdr3_aa: CASSFTGVANQPQHF
cdr3_nt: TGTGCCAGCAGTTTCACAGGGGTGGCCAATCAGCCCCAGCATTTT
clone_size: NA
v_call: TRBV7-8
d_call: TRBD1
j_call: TRBJ1-5

cdr3_aa: CASSQDRGLGQPQHF
cdr3_nt: TGCGCCAGCAGCCAAGACAGGGGGCTGGGTCAGCCCCAGCATTTT
clone_size: NA
v_call: TRBV4-1
d_call: TRBD1
j_call: TRBJ1-5

cdr3_aa: CASSVNLEAFF
cdr3_nt: TGTGCCAGCAGTGTCAATCTTGAAGCTTTCTTT
clone_size: NA
v_call: TRBV25-1
d_call: NA
j_call: TRBJ1-1

cdr3_aa: CASSAGQGNQPQHF
cdr3_nt: TGTGCCAGCAGCGCAGGACAGGGTAATCAGCCCCAGCATTTT
clone_size: NA
v_call: TRBV9
d_call: TRBD1
j_call: TRBJ1-5

cdr3_aa: CSVDGTNRKAYNEQFF
cdr3_nt: TGCAGCGTTGATGGGACCAACCGAAAAGCCTACAATGAGCAGTTCTTC
clone_size: once
v_call: TRBV29-1
d_call: NA
j_call: TRBJ2-1

cdr3_aa: CATSDWADRYNEQFF
cdr3_nt: TGTGCCACCAGTGATTGGGCCGATCGCTACAATGAGCAGTTCTTC
clone_size: NA
v_call: TRBV24-1
d_call: NA
j_call: TRBJ2-1

cdr3_aa: CASSYSRRRGAGGYTF
cdr3_nt: TGTGCCAGCAGTTACTCCCGGCGCAGGGGAGCTGGAGGCTACACCTTC
clone_size: NA
v_call: TRBV6-5
d_call: NA
j_call: TRBJ1-2

cdr3_aa: CASSLSAGLTFQETQYF
cdr3_nt: TGTGCCAGCAGCTTATCCGCAGGCCTTACTTTTCAAGAGACCCAGTACTTC
clone_size: NA
v_call: TRBV7-9
d_call: NA
j_call: TRBJ2-5

cdr3_aa: CASSQVWGLQANYEQYF
cdr3_nt: TGTGCCAGCAGCCAAGTCTGGGGGCTTCAGGCGAACTACGAGCAGTACTTC
clone_size: NA
v_call: TRBV5-8
d_call: NA
j_call: TRBJ2-7

cdr3_aa: CAMQDGTDYGYTF
cdr3_nt: TGTGCCATGCAAGACGGGACAGATTATGGCTACACCTTC
clone_size: NA
v_call: TRBV10-3
d_call: TRBD1
j_call: TRBJ1-2

cdr3_aa: CASGTPSPDTQYF
cdr3_nt: TGTGCCAGCGGCACCCCTAGCCCAGATACGCAGTATTTT
clone_size: NA
v_call: TRBV2
d_call: NA
j_call: TRBJ2-3

cdr3_aa: CASSQGTGELFF
cdr3_nt: TGTGCCAGCAGTCAGGGGACCGGGGAGCTGTTTTTT
clone_size: NA
v_call: TRBV6-4
d_call: NA
j_call: TRBJ2-2

cdr3_aa: CASKIRQGWTEAFF
cdr3_nt: TGTGCCAGCAAAATAAGACAGGGATGGACTGAAGCTTTCTTT
clone_size: once
v_call: TRBV6-4
d_call: TRBD1
j_call: TRBJ1-1

cdr3_aa: CASSSLGAGSYEQYF
cdr3_nt: TGTGCCAGCAGTTCGTTGGGGGCAGGGTCCTACGAGCAGTACTTC
clone_size: NA
v_call: TRBV6-5
d_call: NA
j_call: TRBJ2-7

cdr3_aa: CASSLGYTETQYF
cdr3_nt: TGTGCCAGCAGCTTAGGCTATACGGAGACCCAGTACTTC
clone_size: NA
v_call: TRBV7-2
d_call: NA
j_call: TRBJ2-5